The text below deals with one TCR beta chain. No antigen is known for it. Germline assignment: CDR1 KGHSH and CDR2 LQKENI. The CDR3 runs 16 residues. V dropped 2 bases and J dropped 5 bases, with 19 bases sitting between them. Method: immunoSEQ multiplex PCR; TCRdb's copy keeps in-frame clones and lacks some. The sample yields tens of thousands of clones, approximately 81% seen once. The source of the sample is a study of T cells in localized non-small cell lung cancer. Study findings and constraints: Because sequencing included only one region (of the tumor), heterogeneity remains possible.

The specimen was peripheral blood, collected before any cancer treatment. The receptor was isolated from an older male donor with stage II squamous cell lung carcinoma. The chain joins TRBV18 to TRBJ2-7, with D tentatively TRBD1 or TRBD2 (6 bases each). CDR3 in amino acids: CASSPGLTQRGDEQYF. The CDR3 DNA is TGTGCCAGCTCACCAGGCTTAACACAGAGGGGGGACGAGCAGTACTTC.